This T cell receptor (beta chain) was sequenced in a study of post-analysis software for immune sequencing data. Study results and limitations: In patients, roughly five TRBV segments were more frequent than in controls, with TRBV5-6, TRBV5-1 and TRBV20-1 among them.

For this clonotype: The antigen remains undetermined.

The authors incorporated unique molecular identifiers into the TCR beta cDNA libraries. MiXCR was run by TCRdb on the PCR reads, yielding one entry per CDR3 protein. The sample has some 690,000 distinct CDR3 sequences; roughly 27% are singletons. V dropped 2 bases and J dropped 1 base, with 8 bases sitting between them. Looked up from germline, CDR1 is MNHNY and CDR2 is SVGAGI (reference sequence). There are 14 residues in the CDR3. This chain connects TRBV6-6 to TRBJ1-1, with unresolved D. The TCR was taken from a girl aged 5 to 17 with multiple sclerosis. Source material: blood. CDR3 region: CASSYGGGNTEAFF. The CDR3 bases are TGTGCCAGCAGTTACGGAGGCGGGAACACTGAAGCTTTCTTT.